Sequencing of this TCR beta chain was carried out in a study of identical twins. This clonotype was seen more than once but under ten times. From the 5' RACE reads, TCRdb called clonotypes with MiXCR, one entry per CDR3 protein. The table records roughly 1.6 million distinct CDR3 sequences, 25% to 35% of them present only once. The material sequenced was cord blood. The source of this sequence is a newborn girl in good health.

CDR3 region: CASSYNPWRGSDEQFF. The CDR3 DNA reads as TGTGCCAGCAGCTATAATCCCTGGCGGGGGAGCGATGAGCAGTTCTTC. The genes are TRBV11-2 and TRBJ2-1; 7 positions agree with TRBD2. This CDR3 comprises 16 residues. CDR1 and CDR2 from the germline V gene are SGHAT and FQNNGV. J gave up 8 bases and V 4 bases, and 14 bases lay outside the gene matches.